This TCR beta chain was identified in a study of early T cells in non-severe SARS-CoV-2 infection. Each CDR3 protein gets one entry after TCRdb re-called the 5' RACE reads with MiXCR. Here the sample spans about 98,000 distinct CDR3 sequences, roughly 11% being singletons. This clonotype was sampled from an adult who was a healthcare worker with PCR-confirmed SARS-CoV-2 infection or an uninfected control (not recorded which). Sequenced material: whole blood.

The CDR3 region is CASSMGQLNSPLHF. CDR3 nucleotides: TGTGCCAGTAGTATGGGACAGCTAAATTCACCCCTCCACTTT. The chain links TRBV19 to TRBJ1-6; 7 bases line up with TRBD1. This CDR3 is built from 14 residues. Unmatched junction bases numbered 3, after V lost 3 bases and J lost 7 bases. The germline V gene has CDR1 LNHDA and CDR2 SQIVND (reference sequence).